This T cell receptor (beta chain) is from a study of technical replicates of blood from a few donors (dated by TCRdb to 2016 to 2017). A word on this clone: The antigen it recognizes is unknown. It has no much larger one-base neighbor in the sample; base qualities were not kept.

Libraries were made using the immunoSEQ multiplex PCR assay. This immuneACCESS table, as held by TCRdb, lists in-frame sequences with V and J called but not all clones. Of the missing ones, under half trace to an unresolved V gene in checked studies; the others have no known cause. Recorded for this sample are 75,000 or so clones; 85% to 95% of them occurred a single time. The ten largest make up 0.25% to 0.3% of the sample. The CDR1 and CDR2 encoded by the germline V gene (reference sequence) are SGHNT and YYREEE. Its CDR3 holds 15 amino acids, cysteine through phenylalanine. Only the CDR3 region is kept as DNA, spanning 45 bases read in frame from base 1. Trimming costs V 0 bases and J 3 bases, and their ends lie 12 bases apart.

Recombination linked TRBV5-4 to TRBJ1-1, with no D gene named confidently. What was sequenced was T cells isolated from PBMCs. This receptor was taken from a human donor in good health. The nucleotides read TGTGCCAGCAGCTTGGCGGGTAAAGCGGACACTGAAGCTTTCTTT. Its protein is CASSLAGKADTEAFF.